This record concerns one T cell receptor (beta chain) sequence. Original processing methods: Amplification from reference gene primers served as the basis for estimated nucleated cell counts. Only in-frame clones appear in the TCRdb table, and some are missing; sequencing was by immunoSEQ multiplex PCR. V and J calls plus clone size are reproduced from that table; the DNA served to infer D and trimming. The sample gives roughly 250,000 clones, approximately 79% of which show up once; 4.5% to 5% is in the top ten. These data originate in a study of blood T cell repertoires in COVID-19. Turning to the study itself: COVID-19 samples, acute and convalescent, were from the United States, Italy and Spain. Sample material is recorded as cDNA or gDNA derived from T cells, B-cell-depleted T cells, or PBMCs.

This TCR came from an elderly woman with active or convalescent COVID-19. Sequenced sample: peripheral blood.

CDR3 in amino acids: CARNRVSNQPQHF. CDR3 DNA sequence: TGTGCCAGGAACAGAGTTAGCAATCAGCCCCAGCATTTT. The V call is TRBV19, the J call TRBJ1-5; D not resolved. The V end was cut by 9 bases, the J end by 0 bases, with 9 bases between. Germline CDR1 and CDR2: LNHDA and SQIVND (reference sequence). The CDR3 length is 13 residues.